Below are 27 T cell receptor beta chains sequenced from a single sample in a study of blood T cell repertoires in COVID-19. This table comes from immunoSEQ multiplex PCR, and its TCRdb copy is limited to in-frame clones, with some not included. This sample carries over 200,000 clones, around 84% of them seen once, and the ten largest clones take around 2.4%. Specimen: peripheral blood. These receptors were taken from a man aged 40-49 years who had recovered from COVID-19.

This clone has a single count. This chain connects TRBV29-1 to TRBJ2-1, with 7 bases aligning to TRBD2. The junction had 12 bases not matched to a gene; V was cut back by 3 bases and J by 10 bases. This CDR3 contains 14 residues. Germline V gene data show CDR1 as SQVTM and CDR2 as ANQGSEA. The CDR3 reads CSVDAQREGVEQFF. Written as DNA, the CDR3 is TGCAGCGTTGATGCTCAGCGGGAAGGTGTAGAGCAGTTCTTC.

The V and J genes are TRBV18 and TRBJ1-2, with D possibly TRBD1 on 6 matching bases. Trimming took 2 bases from V and 13 from J, leaving 17 bases between them. The CDR3 runs 13 residues. Germline loops: CDR1 KGHSH, CDR2 LQKENI. The CDR3 loop is CASSPNGDKGCTF. CDR3 sequence (DNA): TGTGCCAGCTCACCAAATGGGGACAAGGGGTGCACCTTC.

V and J are TRBV27 and TRBJ2-3, with D possibly matching TRBD1 (6 bases). The V gene lost 5 bases and the J gene lost 0 bases, with 12 bases spanning the gap. In germline, CDR1 is MNHEY, CDR2 SMNVEV (reference sequence). The length of the CDR3 is 15 residues. The CDR3 loop reads CASSLRTASTDTQYF. The CDR3 bases are TGTGCCAGCAGTCTGAGGACAGCTAGCACAGATACGCAGTATTTT.

The chain combines TRBV4-3 with TRBJ1-6, with D maybe TRBD1 (6 bases). The CDR3 is 15 amino acids. Germline assignment: CDR1 LGHNA and CDR2 YSLEER. Deletions cut 0 bases from V and 10 bases from J, with 13 bases between. The CDR3 is CASSQEFSGDSPLHF. As DNA, the CDR3 is TGCGCCAGCAGCCAAGAATTTTCAGGGGACTCACCCCTCCACTTT.

This clone was detected only a few times. This chain joins TRBV19 and TRBJ1-3; 8 nucleotides align to TRBD1. Germline values: CDR1 LNHDA, CDR2 SQIVND (reference sequence). The CDR3 loop spans 17 amino acids. J gave up 3 bases and V 2 bases, and 9 bases lay outside the gene matches. CDR3 protein: CASSIIPLGQGGNTIYF. For the CDR3, the DNA is TGTGCCAGTAGTATAATCCCCCTTGGACAGGGTGGAAACACCATATATTTT.

This clone has more than one count but fewer than ten. The chain combines TRBV30 with TRBJ1-4; TRBD1 is a possible D gene (5 bases). Germline assignment: CDR1 GTSNPN and CDR2 SVGIG (reference sequence). The CDR3 is 14 amino acids. Trimming left V 0 bases short and J 6 bases short, with 11 bases between. This CDR3 reads CAWSVTVADEKLFF. The CDR3 region has the DNA TGTGCCTGGAGTGTGACAGTCGCGGATGAAAAACTGTTTTTT.

The chain joins TRBV5-1 to TRBJ2-7, with a weak D call TRBD1 (6 bases). This CDR3 has 14 residues. V lost 5 bases and J lost 7, with 19 bases in between. The germline gives CDR1 SGHRS, CDR2 YFSETQ. CDR3 DNA: TGCGCCAGCAGGGGGGCCGGAACCTCGGGGGAGCAGTACTTC. It translates to CASRGAGTSGEQYF.

The V gene is TRBV6-5, the J gene TRBJ1-2; 7 positions match TRBD1. J was trimmed by 3 bases and V by 3 bases; bases with no gene match: 1. The V gene's germline CDR1 is MNHEY and CDR2 SVGAGI. This CDR3 is 13 amino acids long. This chain's CDR3 is CASSYGTDYGYTF. In DNA form, the CDR3 reads TGTGCCAGCAGTTATGGGACAGACTATGGCTACACCTTC.

This chain connects TRBV3-1 (or the pseudogene TRBV3-2) to TRBJ1-4; TRBD1 agrees at 9 bases. The CDR3 consists of 16 residues. Germline CDR1 reads LGHDT; CDR2 reads YNNKEL (reference sequence). V was clipped by 0 bases and J by 8 bases; unmatched bases: 7. CDR3 loop: CASSQDFGTGHEKLFF. The DNA of the CDR3 is TGTGCCAGCAGCCAAGATTTTGGGACAGGGCACGAAAAACTGTTTTTT.

The gene calls are TRBV19 and TRBJ2-1; no firm D call. The CDR3 totals 14 residues. V shed 4 bases and J shed 4 bases, with 11 bases lying between them. Germline-derived CDR1 and CDR2 are LNHDA and SQIVND (reference sequence). The CDR3 here is CASSTIDTYNEQFF. DNA for the CDR3: TGTGCCAGTAGTACTATTGACACATACAATGAGCAGTTCTTC.

The chain couples TRBV5-6 to TRBJ1-2; D not resolved. V shed 1 base and J shed 9 bases, with 10 bases lying between them. Germline values: CDR1 SGHDT, CDR2 YYEEEE. There are 12 residues in the CDR3. For the CDR3, the DNA is TGTGCCAGCAGCTTGACAGAAGGTAGCTACACCTTC. Its translation is CASSLTEGSYTF.

A single count supports this clone. The chain is built from TRBV2 and TRBJ2-5, with 7 bases identical to TRBD2. After removal of 7 bases from V and 3 bases from J, the junction contained 8 bases not matched to a gene. CDR1 is SNHLY and CDR2 is FYNNEI in the germline V gene. The CDR3 has 14 residues. The CDR3 sequence: CASKGGDGEETQYF. The DNA for the CDR3 is TGTGCCAGCAAGGGAGGGGACGGGGAAGAGACCCAGTACTTC.

With respect to this clone: Germline is not matched at one junction end, which may reflect a read error. The V call is TRBV7-2, the J call TRBJ2-1; 9 bases fit TRBD1. Germline-derived CDR1 and CDR2 are SGHTA and FQGNSA. This CDR3 is 14 amino acids long. The CDR3 region has the DNA TGTGCCAGCAGCGCTAGCCTCACCCGGGACAGGGCTCTCTTC. It translates to CASSASLTRDRALF.

This clone has a single count. The chain has TRBV4-3 and TRBJ1-4; 7 bases are shared with TRBD1. The ends lost 0 bases at V and 7 bases at J; junction bases unmatched: 5. In germline, CDR1 is LGHNA, CDR2 YSLEER. The CDR3 extends over 15 amino acids. CDR3 loop: CASSQDKAGGEKLFF. The CDR3 DNA is TGCGCCAGCAGCCAAGATAAGGCAGGGGGTGAAAAACTGTTTTTT.

The chain joins TRBV6-5 to TRBJ2-3, with D perhaps TRBD2 (6 bases). The CDR3 runs to 15 residues. V lost 5 bases and J 1 base, leaving 13 bases between the germline ends. The germline CDR1 and CDR2 sequences are MNHEY and SVGAGI. DNA for the CDR3: TGTGCCAGCAGTATTCGGGAGTACGGCACAGATACGCAGTATTTT. This gives the protein CASSIREYGTDTQYF.

The gene calls are TRBV7-2 and TRBJ2-5; TRBD2 aligns across 8 bases. Losses at the gene ends were 4 bases for V and 5 bases for J; bases not matched to a gene: 9. The CDR3 runs 15 residues. Germline assignment: CDR1 SGHTA and CDR2 FQGNSA. The CDR3 sequence: CASSSHSGAGETQYF. The CDR3 DNA reads TGTGCCAGCAGCTCCCATAGCGGGGCAGGCGAGACCCAGTACTTC.

The rearrangement uses TRBV7-9 and TRBJ2-1; weak D call: TRBD2 (5 bases). Trimming stripped 4 bases from V and 7 bases from J, with 14 bases between. The CDR3 has 14 residues. Per germline, CDR1 SEHNR and CDR2 FQNEAQ (reference sequence). The CDR3 loop is CASSSVEARNEQFF. DNA for the CDR3: TGTGCCAGCAGCTCAGTGGAGGCCCGAAATGAGCAGTTCTTC.

V and J are TRBV11-2 and TRBJ1-4; unclear D gene. Germline CDR1 SGHAT, CDR2 FQNNGV. Trimming left V 2 bases short and J 6 bases short, with 13 bases between. CDR3 length equals 15 residues. The CDR3 nucleotides read TGTGCCAGCAGCTTAAATTCTAGATGGGATGAAAAACTGTTTTTT. As protein: CASSLNSRWDEKLFF.

The chain combines TRBV11-3 with TRBJ2-1; TRBD1 is a possible D gene (5 bases). V was clipped by 0 bases and J by 6 bases, with 12 bases between them. From germline, CDR1 is SGHNT and CDR2 YENEEA. This CDR3 region has 15 residues. CDR3 sequence reads: CASSLDPWGGNEQFF. The CDR3 nucleotides are TGTGCCAGCAGCTTAGACCCGTGGGGCGGCAATGAGCAGTTCTTC. Using reference TRBV11-3 and TRBJ2-1 for the parts outside the CDR3, the full variable domain is EAGVVQSPRYKIIEKKQPVAFWCNPISGHNTLYWYLQNLGQGPELLIRYENEEAVDDSQLPKDRFSAERLKGVDSTLKIQPAELGDSAVYLCASSLDPWGGNEQFFGPGTRLTVL.

The V gene is TRBV6-5, the J gene TRBJ2-7, with D tentatively TRBD1 (5 bases). Germline-derived CDR1 and CDR2 are MNHEY and SVGAGI. This CDR3 has 11 residues. Trimming took off 5 bases at V and 8 bases at J, with 10 bases between the two ends. CDR3 sequence: CASSTGSKQYF. CDR3 in DNA: TGTGCCAGCAGTACAGGAAGTAAGCAGTACTTC.

V is TRBV29-1 and J is TRBJ1-2; D perhaps matches TRBD1 (5 bases). Trimming stripped 3 bases from V and 6 bases from J, with 23 bases between. The CDR3 runs to 16 residues. Germline values: CDR1 SQVTM, CDR2 ANQGSEA. The CDR3 coding sequence is TGCAGCGTTGATAGGTTGGGTTGGGGGGGTAAGGATGGCTACACCTTC. Protein product: CSVDRLGWGGKDGYTF.

The chain uses TRBV5-1 and TRBJ1-6; the D is unclear. Germline V gene lookup returns CDR1 SGHRS and CDR2 YFSETQ. The CDR3 runs to 14 residues. Trimming shortened V by 8 bases and J by 10 bases, and 19 bases separated the two germline ends. The CDR3 spells CASSVDTLNSPLHF. CDR3 sequence (DNA): TGCGCCAGTTCAGTCGACACTTTAAACTCACCCCTCCACTTT.

The chain links TRBV5-6 to TRBJ1-5; 8 nucleotides agree with TRBD1. Germline V gene data show CDR1 as SGHDT and CDR2 as YYEEEE. V gave up 2 bases and J gave up 7 bases; unmatched junction bases: 8. The CDR3 totals 15 residues. The CDR3 nucleotides read TGTGCCAGCAGCTTCTGGCAGGGGGCTGAACAGCCCCAGCATTTT. Translating gives CASSFWQGAEQPQHF.

This chain connects TRBV10-1 to TRBJ1-1; 8 nucleotides agree with TRBD1. This CDR3 spans 14 amino acids. Germline loops: CDR1 WNHNN, CDR2 SYGVQD (reference sequence). V trimming: 0 bases; J trimming: 12 bases; junction bases outside the gene matches: 9. The CDR3 is CASSESLGQGRTFF. The CDR3 region has the DNA TGCGCCAGCAGTGAGTCTTTAGGACAGGGAAGGACTTTCTTT.

This chain connects TRBV10-2 to TRBJ2-1; no firm D call. The CDR3 runs 16 residues. V dropped 1 base and J dropped 0 bases, with 10 bases sitting between them. The germline gives CDR1 WSHSY, CDR2 SAAADI. CDR3 nucleotides: TGCGCCAGCAGTGAGTGGGCGTCGAGCTCCTACAATGAGCAGTTCTTC. Residues: CASSEWASSSYNEQFF.

This clone was counted a single time. The chain is built from TRBV7-9 and TRBJ1-1; D remains ambiguous. CDR3 length: 13 amino acids. Germline V gene lookup returns CDR1 SEHNR and CDR2 FQNEAQ (reference sequence). Trimming stripped 1 base from V and 3 bases from J, with 6 bases between. CDR3 nucleotide sequence: TGTGCCAGCAGCTTAGATGGCTACACTGAAGCTTTCTTT. Its translation is CASSLDGYTEAFF.

The rearrangement links TRBV3-1 (or the pseudogene TRBV3-2) to TRBJ1-2; D is unclear. CDR1 and CDR2 (germline): LGHDT, YNNKEL (reference sequence). The CDR3 runs 15 residues. V lost 4 bases and J 1 base, leaving 13 bases between the germline ends. CDR3 region: CASSPRPGFNYGYTF. The CDR3 nucleotides are TGTGCCAGCAGCCCCCGACCGGGGTTTAACTATGGCTACACCTTC.